Below, 14 T cell receptor beta chains from the same sample are listed, as sequenced in a study of T cell repertoires in cytomegalovirus infection. Each CDR3 protein gets one entry after TCRdb re-called the reads with MiXCR. Here the sample spans around 740,000 distinct CDR3 sequences, roughly 36% being singletons. The material sequenced was PBMCs. The origin of the receptors is a human donor in good health (CMV status not recorded). Some clones in this sample may be carry-over from other donors' samples.

V and J are TRBV6-1 and TRBJ2-2, with 7 bases matching TRBD1. The CDR3 has 15 residues. Germline V gene data show CDR1 as MNHNS and CDR2 as SASEGT. V lost 5 bases and J lost 4; bases outside the gene matches: 7. The CDR3 loop reads CASSLMGQSTGELFF. Here the CDR3 DNA reads TGTGCCAGCAGTTTGATGGGACAGAGCACCGGGGAGCTGTTTTTT.

As to this clonotype: The junction differs from germline at one of its ends, possibly a read error. The chain uses TRBV19 and TRBJ1-2, with D possibly TRBD1 on 6 matching bases. CDR1 and CDR2 from the germline V gene are LNHDA and SQIVND (reference sequence). The CDR3 spans 13 residues. The CDR3 sequence is CASGIGQIYGYTF. The CDR3 nucleotides are TGTGCCAGTGGTATAGGACAGATCTACGGCTACACCTTC.

A few counts support this clonotype. The V call is TRBV28, the J call TRBJ1-2; the D gene is possibly TRBD1 (5 bases). The CDR3 consists of 14 residues. Between the trimmed V and J ends, which lost 6 bases and 0 bases, there was a span of 11 bases. Germline values: CDR1 MDHEN, CDR2 SYDVKM. CDR3 region: CASRNRPSNYGYTF. CDR3 coding DNA: TGTGCCAGCAGAAACAGGCCTTCTAACTATGGCTACACCTTC.

In the case of this clonotype: This CDR3 is missing its conserved last phenylalanine or tryptophan, likely due to a read error. No DNA is shown, since the ends of the CDR3 on it are uncertain; the CDR3 is the one TCRdb lists. This chain connects TRBV6-2 or TRBV6-3 to TRBJ2-1; the tabulated D call, TRBD1, remains unverified against the DNA. The CDR3 comprises 17 residues, both ends counted. Germline V gene data show CDR1 as MNHEY and CDR2 as SVGEGT. This chain's CDR3 is CASSPLLWRDRYNEQLL.

This clonotype was found many times. The chain has TRBV7-9 and TRBJ1-1, with D maybe TRBD1 (5 bases). V dropped 0 bases and J dropped 5 bases, with 19 bases sitting between them. CDR1 is SEHNR, CDR2 FQNEAQ, per germline (reference sequence). This CDR3 has 17 amino acids. CDR3 coding DNA: TGTGCCAGCAGCTTAGCAGGTGCGGGGCGCGGAGGGACTGAAGCTTTCTTT. Amino acids: CASSLAGAGRGGTEAFF.

The rearrangement uses TRBV2 and TRBJ1-4; D uncertain. The V end was cut by 1 base, the J end by 12 bases, with 18 bases between. Germline-derived CDR1 and CDR2 are SNHLY and FYNNEI. This CDR3 spans 15 amino acids. DNA of the CDR3: TGTGCCAGCAGTGAAGTCGGCTCATCGGGTACGGAACTGTTTTTT. It encodes CASSEVGSSGTELFF. The full variable domain, rest sourced from reference TRBV2 and TRBJ1-4, is EPEVTQTPSHQVTQMGQEVILRCVPISNHLYFYWYRQILGQKVEFLVSFYNNEISEKSEIFDDQFSVERPDGSNFTLKIRSTKLEDSAMYFCASSEVGSSGTELFFGSGTQLSVL.

The chain employs TRBV28 and TRBJ2-3; TRBD2 matches 11 bases. The V gene end was trimmed by 7 bases and the J gene end by 6 bases; junction bases not matched to a gene: 6. The CDR3 length is 14 residues. The germline V gene has CDR1 MDHEN and CDR2 SYDVKM. DNA of the CDR3: TGTGCCAGCAACCTACTAGCGGGAGCCGATACGCAGTATTTT. Protein sequence: CASNLLAGADTQYF.

This clonotype came up a few times. V is TRBV10-2 and J is TRBJ2-3; D might be TRBD2 (6 bases). V lost 11 bases and J 4 bases, leaving 13 bases between the germline ends. The length of the CDR3 is 12 residues. CDR1 WSHSY and CDR2 SAAADI come from the germline V gene. CDR3 loop: CAGGTGSDTQYF. The DNA for the CDR3 is TGCGCCGGGGGGACGGGCTCAGATACGCAGTATTTT.

This sequence joins TRBV10-3 and TRBJ2-1; D may be TRBD1 (5 bases). V was trimmed by 10 bases and J by 6 bases, leaving 19 bases between them. In germline, CDR1 is ENHRY, CDR2 SYGVKD. The CDR3 is made up of 14 amino acids. CDR3 region: CATHPVGASNEQFF. CDR3 in DNA: TGTGCCACCCACCCCGTTGGGGCCTCCAATGAGCAGTTCTTC.

This clonotype was detected only once. The chain joins TRBV19 to TRBJ2-4; weak D call: TRBD2 (5 bases). The CDR3 runs 16 residues. V lost 3 bases to trimming and J lost 1 base, with 13 bases between them. Germline loops: CDR1 LNHDA, CDR2 SQIVND (reference sequence). The CDR3 is CASSIESPGAKNIQYF. CDR3 nucleotide sequence: TGTGCCAGTAGTATCGAATCTCCGGGGGCCAAAAACATTCAGTACTTC.

This clonotype was seen many times. The V call is TRBV5-1, the J call TRBJ1-1; TRBD1 might be the D (5 bases). The germline V gene has CDR1 SGHRS and CDR2 YFSETQ. The CDR3 contains 14 residues. The ends were cut back, 0 bases at V and 2 bases at J, with 8 bases in the middle. The CDR3 reads CASSLVDSNTEAFF. The CDR3 DNA follows: TGCGCCAGCAGCTTGGTTGACAGTAACACTGAAGCTTTCTTT.

The chain recombines TRBV7-8 with TRBJ1-5, with TRBD1 matching 9 bases. V shed 5 bases and J 6 bases; nucleotides not matched to a gene: 8. The CDR3 runs to 15 residues. CDR1 and CDR2 (germline): SGHVS, FQNEAQ. This CDR3 is CASSARDRESQPQHF. In DNA form, the CDR3 reads TGTGCCAGCAGCGCCCGGGACAGGGAGAGTCAGCCCCAGCATTTT.

A word on this clonotype: Given a much more abundant clone one base away, this may be a read error. J is TRBJ1-2 and V is TRBV2, with 7 bases that match TRBD1. The CDR3 is made up of 13 amino acids. The J segment lost 2 bases and the V segment lost 6 bases, leaving 3 bases of the junction unmatched. The germline V gene encodes CDR1 SNHLY and CDR2 FYNNEI. Here the CDR3 DNA reads TGTGCCAGCAGCGGGACAGAGAACTATGGCTACACCTTC. Its protein product is CASSGTENYGYTF.

In its sample, this clonotype was seen a few times. The chain employs TRBV7-2 and TRBJ1-3; no clear D. The CDR3 has 14 residues. Looked up from germline, CDR1 is SGHTA and CDR2 is FQGNSA. Deletions cut 1 base from V and 6 bases from J, with 10 bases between. This CDR3 is CASSLGGMVNTIYF. The CDR3 DNA is TGTGCCAGCAGCTTAGGTGGCATGGTAAACACCATATATTTT. The full variable domain, with the rest looked up from reference TRBV7-2 and TRBJ1-3, is GAGVSQSPSNKVTEKGKDVELRCDPISGHTALYWYRQSLGQGLEFLIYFQGNSAPDKSGLPSDRFSAERTGGSVSTLTIQRTQQEDSAVYLCASSLGGMVNTIYFGEGSWLTVV.